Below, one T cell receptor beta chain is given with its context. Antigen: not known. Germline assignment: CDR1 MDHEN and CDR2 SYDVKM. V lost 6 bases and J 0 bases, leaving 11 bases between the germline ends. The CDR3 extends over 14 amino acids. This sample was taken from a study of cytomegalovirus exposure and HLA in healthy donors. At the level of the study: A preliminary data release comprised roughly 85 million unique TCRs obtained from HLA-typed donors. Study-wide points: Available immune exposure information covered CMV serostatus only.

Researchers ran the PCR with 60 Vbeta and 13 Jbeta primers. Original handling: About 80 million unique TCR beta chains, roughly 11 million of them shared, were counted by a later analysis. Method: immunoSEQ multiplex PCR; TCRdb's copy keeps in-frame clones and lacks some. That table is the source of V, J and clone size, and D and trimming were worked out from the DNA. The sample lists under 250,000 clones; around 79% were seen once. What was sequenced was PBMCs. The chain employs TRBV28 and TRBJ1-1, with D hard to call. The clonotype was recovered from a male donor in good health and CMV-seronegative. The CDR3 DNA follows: TGTGCCAGCAGGGTACAGTTAATGAACACTGAAGCTTTCTTT. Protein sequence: CASRVQLMNTEAFF.